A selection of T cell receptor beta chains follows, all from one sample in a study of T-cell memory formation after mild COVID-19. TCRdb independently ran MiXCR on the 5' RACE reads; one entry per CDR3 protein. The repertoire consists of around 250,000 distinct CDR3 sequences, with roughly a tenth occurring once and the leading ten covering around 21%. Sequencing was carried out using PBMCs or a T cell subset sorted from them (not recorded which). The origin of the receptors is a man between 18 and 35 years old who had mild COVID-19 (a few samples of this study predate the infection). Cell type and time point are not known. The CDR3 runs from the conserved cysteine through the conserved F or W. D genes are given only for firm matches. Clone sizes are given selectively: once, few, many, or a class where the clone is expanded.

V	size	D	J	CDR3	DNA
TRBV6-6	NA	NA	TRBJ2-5	CASSYSAAGKETQYF	TGTGCCAGCAGTTACTCCGCCGCAGGGAAAGAGACCCAGTACTTC
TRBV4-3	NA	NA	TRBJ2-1	CASSEAGGAPYNEQFF	TGCGCCAGCAGCGAGGCTGGGGGGGCTCCCTACAATGAGCAGTTCTTC
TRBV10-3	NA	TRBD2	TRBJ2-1	CAISGTSGGPYNEQFF	TGTGCCATCAGTGGAACTAGCGGGGGGCCGTACAATGAGCAGTTCTTC
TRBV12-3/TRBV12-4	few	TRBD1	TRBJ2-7	CASSRDRGLGEQYF	TGTGCCAGCAGTCGGGACAGGGGATTGGGGGAGCAGTACTTC
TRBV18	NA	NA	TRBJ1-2	CASSPDVRGSYGYTF	TGTGCCAGCTCACCGGATGTCAGAGGTTCCTATGGCTACACCTTC
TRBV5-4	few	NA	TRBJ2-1	CASSLDSAYNEQFF	TGTGCCAGCAGCTTGGACTCGGCTTACAATGAGCAGTTCTTC
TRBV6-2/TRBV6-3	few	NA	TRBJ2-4	CASSTEQGGKFGNIQYF	TGTGCCAGCAGTACAGAACAGGGGGGGAAGTTCGGAAACATTCAGTACTTC
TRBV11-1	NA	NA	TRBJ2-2	CASTVRRGRTGELFF	TGTGCCAGCACCGTCAGACGAGGGAGGACCGGGGAGCTGTTTTTT
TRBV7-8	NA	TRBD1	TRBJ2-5	CASRRAWDRNQETQYF	TGTGCCAGCAGACGAGCCTGGGACAGAAACCAAGAGACCCAGTACTTC
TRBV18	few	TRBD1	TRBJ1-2	CASSPGTGDGYGYTF	TGTGCCAGCTCACCGGGGACAGGGGATGGCTATGGCTACACCTTC
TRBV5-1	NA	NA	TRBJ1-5	CASSPYGRDNNQPQHF	TGCGCCAGCAGCCCCTATGGTCGGGACAACAATCAGCCCCAGCATTTT